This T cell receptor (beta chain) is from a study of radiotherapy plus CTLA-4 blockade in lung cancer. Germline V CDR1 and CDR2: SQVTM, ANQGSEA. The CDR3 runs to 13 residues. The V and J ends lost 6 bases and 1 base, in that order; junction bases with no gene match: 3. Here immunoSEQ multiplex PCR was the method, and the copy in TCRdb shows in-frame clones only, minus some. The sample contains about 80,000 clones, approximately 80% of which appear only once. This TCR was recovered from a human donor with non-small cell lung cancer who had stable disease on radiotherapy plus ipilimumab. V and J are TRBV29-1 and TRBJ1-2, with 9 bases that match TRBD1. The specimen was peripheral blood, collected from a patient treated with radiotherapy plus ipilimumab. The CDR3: CSVSGQGNYGYTF. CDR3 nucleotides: TGCAGCGTCTCGGGACAGGGTAACTATGGCTACACCTTC.